This record concerns one T cell receptor (beta chain) sequence. The target antigen is unknown. The germline V gene encodes CDR1 LGHDT and CDR2 YNNKEL (reference sequence). The CDR3 has 13 residues. The V end was cut by 0 bases, the J end by 2 bases, with 4 bases between. Arm-PCR with iRepertoire HTBI primers amplified the CDR3 regions for these TCR beta libraries. Via MiXCR, TCRdb re-called the multiplex PCR reads, giving one row per CDR3 protein. The table lists approximately 380,000 distinct CDR3 sequences, less than 25% of them singletons. This sample was included in a study of regulatory T cells in long-lasting Graves disease. Study-wide findings and caveats: Those with persistent Graves' had less TCR diversity than newly diagnosed patients. The work looked only at peripheral blood and did not look at thyroid tissue.

This sample's time point: persistent/refractory GD, antithyroid drugs over 5 years with positive TRAb. Extracted PBMC RNA gave rise to the TCR library. It was by American Thyroid Association guidelines that Graves' disease was diagnosed. The starting material was peripheral blood mononuclear cells (PBMCs), obtained when the disease was refractory, from a patient treated with antithyroid drugs. The TCR was taken from a female donor with Graves disease. This sequence joins TRBV3-1 and TRBJ2-5; D call uncertain. CDR3 region: CASSQEPQETQYF. The CDR3, as DNA: TGTGCCAGCAGCCAAGAGCCGCAAGAGACCCAGTACTTC.